Given below is one T cell receptor (beta chain) in context. Its antigen is currently unknown. This record comes from a study of pediatric ulcerative colitis. The study's findings and limits: Compared with controls, ulcerative colitis showed greater blood-rectum clone sharing. Acute severe colitis showed lower rectal diversity from clonal expansions. No controls had the two rectal clonotypes shared by ulcerative colitis patients.

Samples were sequenced at Survey level, maximum 500,000 reads. Assay: immunoSEQ multiplex PCR; the TCRdb copy retains only in-frame clones and omits some. The sample includes some 40,000 clones, 65% to 80% of them seen just once. One to two pinch biopsies were taken from the rectum during colonoscopy. Deletions cut 0 bases from V and 4 bases from J, with 8 bases between. CDR1 SGDLS and CDR2 YYNGEE come from the germline V gene. The CDR3 totals 13 residues. This clonotype originated in a boy between 5 and 17 years old with severe ulcerative colitis. This chain joins TRBV9 and TRBJ2-7; possible D gene TRBD1, 6 bases. Sequencing was carried out using gut tissue. CDR3: CASSVDQGYEQYF. The CDR3 DNA follows: TGTGCCAGCAGCGTAGATCAGGGGTACGAGCAGTACTTC. Drawing the rest from reference TRBV9 and TRBJ2-7, the complete variable domain is DSGVTQTPKHLITATGQRVTLRCSPRSGDLSVYWYQQSLDQGLQFLIQYYNGEERAKGNILERFSAQQFPDLHSELNLSSLELGDSALYFCASSVDQGYEQYFGPGTRLTVT.